This T cell receptor (beta chain) was profiled in a study of Graves' ophthalmopathy and Graves' hyperthyroidism. Study overall: Blood was drawn at initial diagnosis, before any treatment. Whole-study findings and limits: Ophthalmopathy could be told apart from stable hyperthyroidism by a 13-signature model (approximately 91% sensitivity, around 80% specificity).

This CDR3 has 17 amino acids. The V and J ends lost 5 bases and 1 base, in that order; junction bases with no gene match: 13. Isolation of PBMCs was performed using over 8 ml of fresh peripheral blood. RNA transcripts yielded amplified TCR beta CDR3 regions. The first round was an RT-PCR with HTBI primers, and the second round was a multiplex PCR. TCRdb re-called the multiplex PCR reads through MiXCR, storing one row per CDR3 protein. Found here are around 400,000 distinct CDR3 sequences, around 20% of them singletons; the top ten hold roughly 3%. Concerning this clonotype itself: Its antigen is undetermined.

This TCR was recovered from a woman between 18 and 29 years old with stable Graves' hyperthyroidism. The sequencing sample was made of peripheral blood. The chain couples TRBV12-3 or TRBV12-4 to TRBJ2-7; 8 bases match TRBD2. The CDR3 DNA reads TGTGCCAGCAGTCAGCTCCGGGGTAGCGGGGCGTCCTACGAGCAGTACTTC. It translates to CASSQLRGSGASYEQYF.